This T cell receptor beta chain was recorded in a study of blood T cell repertoires in COVID-19 (dated by TCRdb to the early 2020s). The study in broad terms: Collaborator samples came from the United States, Italy and Spain and covered acute and convalescent phases of COVID-19. Deeply sampled blood TCRbeta repertoires from subjects exposed to, actively infected with, or recovered from COVID-19 were included in the dataset. Where available, HLA class I and class II types were obtained from metadata supplied by the sample provider rather than from assay-based typing. The samples were drawn from two sources: the first 160 participants of the ongoing ImmuneRACE study, and fewer than 1,500 subjects contributed by 6 global collaborators. A freely available public database, intended as a resource for researchers studying the immune response to SARS-CoV-2, is where the repertoires were released. The sample metadata nearly always contained a de-identified subject ID, COVID-19 status, age in years and sex. The prospective study material was composed of cDNA or gDNA derived from T cells, B-cell-depleted T cells, or PBMCs. General conclusions and limits of the study: The amount of clinical and demographic metadata varied by source and participant and was provided uncurated.

The immunoSEQ Assay, a bias-controlled multiplex PCR, was used to amplify TCRbeta CDR3 regions from genomic DNA. Per the original workflow: Within the assay, amplification of reference gene primers was used to estimate how many nucleated cells each sample contained. Sequence reads were collapsed and filtered to measure the absolute abundance of every unique TCRbeta CDR3 rearrangement. For each sample, productive Simpson clonality was calculated as the square root of Simpson's diversity index over productive rearrangements. Here the immuneACCESS table is served through TCRdb, limited to in-frame sequences with V and J called. Missing clones are a known gap in these copies; in checked studies unresolved V genes cover under half, and the rest lacks a known reason. V, J and clone size are taken as reported in that table, and D and trimming were inferred from the DNA itself. The sample table shows approximately 330,000 clones, and over 80% are seen once. The ten top clones hold approximately 9.3% of the sample.

With regard to this clone: Its antigen has not been determined. No quality values exist for individual bases; no much larger clone is one base distant.

One collaborating source in Seattle enrolled patients while the patients were actively infected and followed the patients over time throughout the course of disease. Whole blood was collected in K2EDTA tubes by collaborating institutions according to the institutions' own protocols. For TCRbeta analysis, collaborator samples were shipped as frozen whole blood, as isolated PBMCs, or as DNA extracted from either sample type. The germline ends are 12 bases apart after V is trimmed by 4 bases and J by 1 base. CDR1 and CDR2 are drawn from the germline V gene: SGHDT, YYEEEE. Including cysteine and phenylalanine, the CDR3 has 15 amino acids. Only CDR3 DNA is held: 45 bases, read in frame from base 1.

Rearrangement joined TRBV5-6 to TRBJ2-4; possibly the D gene is TRBD2, per 5 matching bases. This TCR came from a man under 40 with COVID-19, enrolled during active disease. The sequenced sample was peripheral blood. The CDR3 has the sequence CASSMGDYAKNIQYF. The base sequence is TGTGCCAGCAGCATGGGCGACTATGCCAAAAACATTCAGTACTTC.